Below, 6 T cell receptor beta chains from the same sample are listed, as sequenced in a study of beta chain features in type 1 diabetes. The investigators reverse transcribed all of the isolated RNA, so they sequenced expressed TCRB transcripts. Some clones are missing from TCRdb's copy, which holds only in-frame ones; the method was immunoSEQ multiplex PCR. The sample lists about 210,000 clones, 9.5% to 13% occurring once. What was sequenced was central memory CD4+ T cells from blood. These TCRs come from a man between 18 and 35 years old in good health.

V is TRBV5-4 and J is TRBJ2-5, with D uncertain. V lost 0 bases, J lost 1 base, and 10 bases lay in between. Germline-derived CDR1 and CDR2 are SGHNT and YYREEE (reference sequence). The CDR3 spans 15 residues. CDR3 protein: CASSLAAASQETQYF. The CDR3 DNA is TGTGCCAGCAGCTTGGCTGCGGCTAGCCAAGAGACCCAGTACTTC. Full variable domain (remainder filled in from reference TRBV5-4 and TRBJ2-5): ETGVTQSPTHLIKTRGQQVTLRCSSQSGHNTVSWYQQALGQGPQFIFQYYREEENGRGNFPPRFSGLQFPNYSSELNVNALELDDSALYLCASSLAAASQETQYFGPGTRLLVL.

In its sample, this clone was seen a few times. The rearrangement joins TRBV2 to TRBJ2-3, with TRBD2 matching 10 bases. CDR1 and CDR2 from the germline V gene are SNHLY and FYNNEI. CDR3 length: 16 residues. J gave up 0 bases and V 5 bases, and 5 bases lay outside the gene matches. CDR3 loop: CASSPSGGNSTDTQYF. CDR3 coding DNA: TGTGCCAGCAGTCCTAGCGGGGGAAACAGCACAGATACGCAGTATTTT.

The chain couples TRBV7-2 to TRBJ2-3, with a tentative D call TRBD1 (6 bases). Trimming took 5 bases from V and 9 from J, leaving 12 bases between them. The germline gives CDR1 SGHTA, CDR2 FQGNSA. The CDR3 totals 12 residues. The CDR3 protein is CASSRTGQTQYF. The CDR3 DNA follows: TGTGCCAGCAGCCGTACAGGGCAAACGCAGTATTTT.

This clone was observed at least ten times. The chain carries TRBV21-1 and TRBJ1-1. TRBV21-1 is reported as a pseudogene. The CDR3 extends over 13 amino acids. The CDR3 nucleotides read TGTGCCAGTTTAGGTGTGGGGGACACTGAAGCTTTCTTT. Amino acid sequence: CASLGVGDTEAFF.

This clone was detected only a few times. This rearrangement joins TRBV20-1 to TRBJ2-1; D might be TRBD1 (6 bases). The germline V gene encodes CDR1 DFQATT and CDR2 SNEGSKA (reference sequence). The V end was cut by 5 bases, the J end by 7 bases, with 9 bases between. This CDR3 comprises 11 residues. This chain's CDR3 is CSAEGDNEQFF. For the CDR3, the DNA is TGCAGTGCTGAGGGGGATAATGAGCAGTTCTTC.

This clone was observed a handful of times. This chain links TRBV28 with TRBJ2-2; D assignment may be TRBD1 or TRBD2 (7 bases each). Germline CDR1 is MDHEN and CDR2 is SYDVKM. The CDR3 runs 20 residues. V was pared by 4 bases and J by 0 bases, with 24 bases between. The CDR3 spells CASSSFWASGRGANTGELFF. Written as DNA, the CDR3 is TGTGCCAGCAGTTCCTTCTGGGCTAGCGGCAGGGGGGCGAACACCGGGGAGCTGTTTTTT.